This entry describes one T cell receptor beta chain. Antigen: not known. The protocol was immunoSEQ multiplex PCR, while the TCRdb copy is restricted to in-frame clones and leaves out a portion. The sample consists of about a million clones, 75% of them appearing once. The germline V gene encodes CDR1 SGHRS and CDR2 YFSETQ. V shed 4 bases and J 0 bases; nucleotides not matched to a gene: 11. The CDR3 runs 19 residues. These data come from a study of shared clonotypes between healthy human individuals. Findings of the study overall: What limited the represented genetic and exposure-history diversity was the small number of donors. Sharing across a few donors was seen in 4% to 6.5% of naive CD4 clonotypes. It was the non-shared clonotypes that had lower generation probabilities than clonotypes shared by all four donors.

The chain couples TRBV5-1 to TRBJ2-1; 12 positions match TRBD2. Specimen: memory CD4+ T cells sorted from blood. The subset here: CD45RA-negative fraction. This clonotype was sampled from a man between 18 and 29 years old in good health. The CDR3 DNA reads TGCGCCAGCAGCGGCCTAGGGACTAGCGGGTCTAGCTCCTACAATGAGCAGTTCTTC. Translated, it gives CASSGLGTSGSSSYNEQFF.